This entry is about one T cell receptor beta chain. This entry belongs to a study of blood T cell repertoires in COVID-19. Adults between roughly 18 and 95 years of age took part from under 30 US areas. Participants had their cohort set by participant-reported clinical history. Methods used by the authors: Counts of nucleated cells, estimated from reference gene primer amplification, were obtained. Profiling relied on immunoSEQ multiplex PCR, and the TCRdb table lists in-frame clones only, not all of them. The V and J calls and clone size were taken over from that table, and D and trimming were inferred from the DNA. Of some 220,000 clones listed, 86% are singletons. The germline gives CDR1 SGHRS, CDR2 YFSETQ. CDR3 size: 15 residues. With 0 bases removed from V and 0 bases from J, the gap between germline ends came to 7 bases.

The sequence was collected from a woman between 50 and 59 years old in a cohort exposed to, infected with or recovered from COVID-19 (not recorded which). Input material: PBMCs or T cells enriched from blood (not recorded which). V is TRBV5-1 and J is TRBJ1-5; D perhaps matches TRBD1 (5 bases). The CDR3 here is CASSLGGYSNQPQHF. The CDR3 bases are TGCGCCAGCAGCTTGGGGGGCTATAGCAATCAGCCCCAGCATTTT.